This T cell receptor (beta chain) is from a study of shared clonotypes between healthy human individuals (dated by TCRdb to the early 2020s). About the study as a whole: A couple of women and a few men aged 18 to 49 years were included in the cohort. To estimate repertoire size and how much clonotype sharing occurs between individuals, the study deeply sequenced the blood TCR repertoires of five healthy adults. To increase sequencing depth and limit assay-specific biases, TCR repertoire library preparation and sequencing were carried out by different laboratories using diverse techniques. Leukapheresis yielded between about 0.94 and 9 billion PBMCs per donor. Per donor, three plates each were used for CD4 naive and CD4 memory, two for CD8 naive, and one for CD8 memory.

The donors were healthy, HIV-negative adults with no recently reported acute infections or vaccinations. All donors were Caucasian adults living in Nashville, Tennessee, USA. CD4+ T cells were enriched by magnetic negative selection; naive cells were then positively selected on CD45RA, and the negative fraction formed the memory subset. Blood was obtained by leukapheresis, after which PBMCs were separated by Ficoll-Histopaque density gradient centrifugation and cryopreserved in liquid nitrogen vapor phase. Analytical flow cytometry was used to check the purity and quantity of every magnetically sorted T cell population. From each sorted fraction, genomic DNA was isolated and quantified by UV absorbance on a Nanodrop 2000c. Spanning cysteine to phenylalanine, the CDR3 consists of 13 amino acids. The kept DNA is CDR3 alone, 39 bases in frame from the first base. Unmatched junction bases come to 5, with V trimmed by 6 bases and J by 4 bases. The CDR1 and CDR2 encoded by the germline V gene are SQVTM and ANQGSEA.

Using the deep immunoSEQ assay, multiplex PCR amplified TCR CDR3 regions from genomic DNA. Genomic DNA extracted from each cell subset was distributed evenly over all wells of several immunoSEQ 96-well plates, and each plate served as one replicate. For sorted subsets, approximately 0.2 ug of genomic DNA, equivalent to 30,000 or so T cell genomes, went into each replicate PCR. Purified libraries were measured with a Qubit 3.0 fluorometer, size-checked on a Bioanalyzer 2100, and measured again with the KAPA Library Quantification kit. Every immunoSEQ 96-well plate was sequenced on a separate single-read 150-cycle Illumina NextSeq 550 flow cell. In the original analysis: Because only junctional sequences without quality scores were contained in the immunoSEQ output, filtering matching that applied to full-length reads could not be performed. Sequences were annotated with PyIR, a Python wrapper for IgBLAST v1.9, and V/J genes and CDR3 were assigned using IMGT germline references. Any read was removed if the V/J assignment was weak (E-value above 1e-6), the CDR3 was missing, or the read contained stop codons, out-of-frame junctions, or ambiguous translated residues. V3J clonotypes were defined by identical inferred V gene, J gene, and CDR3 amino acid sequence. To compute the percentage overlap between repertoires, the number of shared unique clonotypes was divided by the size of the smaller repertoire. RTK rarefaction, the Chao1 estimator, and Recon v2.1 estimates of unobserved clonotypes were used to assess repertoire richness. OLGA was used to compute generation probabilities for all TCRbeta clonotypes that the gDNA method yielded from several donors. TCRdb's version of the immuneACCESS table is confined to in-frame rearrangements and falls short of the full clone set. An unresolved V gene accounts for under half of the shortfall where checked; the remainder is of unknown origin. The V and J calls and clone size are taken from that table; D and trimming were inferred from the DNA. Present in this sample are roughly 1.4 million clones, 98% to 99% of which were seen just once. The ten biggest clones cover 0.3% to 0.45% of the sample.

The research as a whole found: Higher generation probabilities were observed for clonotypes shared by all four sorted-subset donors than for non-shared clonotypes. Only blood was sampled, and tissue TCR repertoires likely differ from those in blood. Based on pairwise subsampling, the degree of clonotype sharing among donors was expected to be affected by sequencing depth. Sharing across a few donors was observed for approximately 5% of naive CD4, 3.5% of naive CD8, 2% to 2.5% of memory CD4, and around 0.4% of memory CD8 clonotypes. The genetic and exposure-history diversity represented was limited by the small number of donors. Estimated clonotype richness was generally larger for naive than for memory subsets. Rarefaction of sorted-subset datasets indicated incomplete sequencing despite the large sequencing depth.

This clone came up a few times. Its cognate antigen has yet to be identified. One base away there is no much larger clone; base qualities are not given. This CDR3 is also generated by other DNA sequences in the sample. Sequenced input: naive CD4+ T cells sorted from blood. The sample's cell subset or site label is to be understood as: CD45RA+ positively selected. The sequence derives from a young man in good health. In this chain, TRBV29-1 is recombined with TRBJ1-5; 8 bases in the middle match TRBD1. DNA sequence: TGCAGCGTCGCCGGACAGGGTAATCAGCCCCAGCATTTT. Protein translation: CSVAGQGNQPQHF.